The subject of this entry is one TCR beta chain. V lost 0 bases and J lost 3; bases outside the gene matches: 6. This CDR3 region has 17 residues. Germline V gene sequence: CDR1 MGHDK, CDR2 SYGVNS. This specimen belongs to a study of blood T cell repertoires in COVID-19. Only in-frame clones appear in the TCRdb table, and some are missing; sequencing was by immunoSEQ multiplex PCR. Of about 330,000 clones in the sample, around 86% were seen once. The sample was PBMCs or T cells enriched from blood (not recorded which). This sequence was found in a woman aged 18-29 years who had recovered from COVID-19. The chain couples TRBV25-1 to TRBJ1-3, with 9 bases fitting TRBD1. CDR3 nucleotide sequence: TGTGCCAGCAGTGAATACGGACAGGGGTCCTTTGGAAACACCATATATTTT. Translating it yields CASSEYGQGSFGNTIYF.